Listed here are 28 T cell receptor beta chains from one sample, sequenced in a study of long-term antiretroviral therapy in people with HIV. Run at survey level, the immunoSEQ assay was version v3.0. Data came from immunoSEQ multiplex PCR; TCRdb stores just in-frame clones and leaves some out. Counted here are some 31,000 clones, roughly 79% occurring once; the ten biggest clones make up 8.2%. This sample comprised unsorted PBMCs, obtained 3.1 years after starting antiretroviral therapy. These receptors all stem from a woman aged 45-59 years with HIV.

The chain links TRBV7-8 to TRBJ1-5; no clear D. This CDR3 has 18 residues. V was trimmed by 0 bases and J by 2 bases, leaving 17 bases between them. Germline V gives CDR1 SGHVS, CDR2 FQNEAQ. The CDR3 reads CASSLASGLRVRNQPQHF. Here the CDR3 DNA reads TGTGCCAGCAGCTTAGCCTCAGGTTTGAGGGTGCGCAATCAGCCCCAGCATTTT.

This clone appeared a few times. The chain has TRBV6-1 and TRBJ1-2; D remains ambiguous. In germline, CDR1 is MNHNS, CDR2 SASEGT. The CDR3 has 15 residues. Trimming took 2 bases from V and 4 from J, leaving 14 bases between them. CDR3 region: CASSENGFGTYGYTF. The CDR3 DNA is TGTGCCAGCAGTGAAAATGGATTCGGTACCTATGGCTACACCTTC.

The gene calls are TRBV27 and TRBJ1-1; D perhaps matches TRBD1 (5 bases). The germline CDR1 and CDR2 sequences are MNHEY and SMNVEV (reference sequence). The CDR3 runs to 15 residues. The V end was cut by 6 bases, the J end by 6 bases, with 20 bases between. Written as DNA, the CDR3 is TGTGCCAGCAGAAGGTGGGACCGGGGGGACCCTGAAGCTTTCTTT. Amino acid sequence: CASRRWDRGDPEAFF.

This clone was observed a single time. The chain combines TRBV5-4 with TRBJ2-1, with 7 positions matching TRBD1. The ends lost 3 bases at V and 7 bases at J; junction bases unmatched: 10. Germline V CDR1 and CDR2: SGHNT, YYREEE (reference sequence). The CDR3 is made up of 15 amino acids. The CDR3: CASSSGPSGGNEQFF. In DNA form, the CDR3 reads TGTGCCAGCAGCTCGGGACCATCAGGGGGAAATGAGCAGTTCTTC.

By proportion, this clone is medium-sized (0.01 to 0.1%). The V call is TRBV19, the J call TRBJ2-1, with D uncertain. V lost 1 base, J lost 5 bases, and 12 bases lay in between. Germline CDR1 reads LNHDA; CDR2 reads SQIVND (reference sequence). CDR3 length equals 15 residues. CDR3 in amino acids: CASSIGGRANNEQFF. In DNA, the CDR3 is TGTGCCAGTAGTATAGGTGGAAGGGCCAACAATGAGCAGTTCTTC.

This clone was recorded a few times. The CDR3 region is CASRDIEQYV. In DNA form, the CDR3 reads TGTGCCAGCAGGGACATAGAGCAGTACGTC. The chain is built from TRBV2 and TRBJ2-7, with D possibly TRBD1 on 5 matching bases. This CDR3 region has 10 residues. Trimming left V 6 bases short and J 7 bases short, with 7 bases between. Germline assignment: CDR1 SNHLY and CDR2 FYNNEI.

The gene calls are TRBV5-1 and TRBJ2-1; 8 positions match TRBD1. Germline V CDR1 and CDR2: SGHRS, YFSETQ. There are 16 residues in the CDR3. V was clipped by 4 bases and J by 4 bases; unmatched bases: 10. The CDR3 DNA sequence: TGCGCCAGCAGCATTGACAGGGGAATACTGTACAATGAGCAGTTCTTC. This gives the protein CASSIDRGILYNEQFF.

The rearrangement uses TRBV7-2 and TRBJ2-3, with TRBD1 matching over 11 bases. The J segment lost 4 bases and the V segment lost 4 bases, leaving 4 bases of the junction unmatched. Germline V gene sequence: CDR1 SGHTA, CDR2 FQGNSA. The CDR3 is 15 amino acids. This CDR3 reads CASSSRTGGPDTQYF. In DNA form, the CDR3 reads TGTGCCAGCAGCTCGAGGACAGGGGGCCCAGATACGCAGTATTTT.

V is TRBV11-2 and J is TRBJ2-3; D is unresolved. From germline, CDR1 is SGHAT and CDR2 FQNNGV. The germline V and J ends were trimmed by 2 bases and 0 bases, with 12 bases remaining between them. The CDR3 sequence is 16 residues long. The CDR3 nucleotides read TGTGCCAGCAGCTTACCCCACAGACTGAGCACAGATACGCAGTATTTT. Translated: CASSLPHRLSTDTQYF.

The V call is TRBV10-3, the J call TRBJ1-2, with TRBD1 matching over 7 bases. The CDR3 runs to 18 residues. Germline trimming cut 2 bases from V and 3 bases from J; bases unmatched to any gene: 15. The germline CDR1 and CDR2 sequences are ENHRY and SYGVKD. The chain's CDR3 is CAISEGGKGQLGDYGYTF. Written as DNA, the CDR3 is TGTGCCATCAGTGAGGGGGGAAAGGGACAGTTGGGAGACTATGGCTACACCTTC.

This clone was recorded only once. Germline is not matched at one junction end, which may reflect a read error. The chain couples TRBV2 to TRBJ2-3, with D unclear. The CDR3 totals 14 residues. Germline lookup yields CDR1 SNHLY and CDR2 FYNNEI. CDR3 protein: CASREVRSTDTQYF. Written as DNA, the CDR3 is TGTGCCAGCAGAGAAGTGAGAAGCACAGATACGCAGTATTTT.

V is TRBV11-2 and J is TRBJ1-1, with D tentatively TRBD1 (5 bases). Per the germline V gene, CDR1 is SGHAT and CDR2 is FQNNGV. The CDR3 sequence is 16 residues long. V was cut by 5 bases and J by 5 bases, with 21 bases left in between. CDR3 loop: CASSQGQPSAETEAFF. The CDR3 DNA reads TGTGCCAGCAGCCAGGGCCAGCCCTCCGCCGAAACTGAAGCTTTCTTT.

The rearrangement uses TRBV11-2 and TRBJ2-7; D is unclear. CDR3 length: 15 residues. Germline-derived CDR1 and CDR2 are SGHAT and FQNNGV. V was trimmed by 1 base and J by 2 bases, leaving 12 bases between them. The CDR3 nucleotides read TGTGCCAGCAGCTTAGGATCGCGCTTAACCTACGAGCAGTACGTC. Its protein product is CASSLGSRLTYEQYV.

This chain connects TRBV29-1 to TRBJ1-2; D is perhaps TRBD1 (5 bases). Trimming took off 2 bases at V and 3 bases at J, with 7 bases between the two ends. There are 12 residues in the CDR3. The germline V gene has CDR1 SQVTM and CDR2 ANQGSEA. This chain's CDR3 is CSVERGYYGYTF. The CDR3 coding sequence is TGCAGCGTTGAAAGGGGTTACTATGGCTACACCTTC.

This chain connects TRBV7-3 to TRBJ2-1, with a weak D call TRBD1 (6 bases). The CDR3 contains 14 residues. V shed 8 bases and J shed 8 bases, with 19 bases lying between them. Germline-derived CDR1 and CDR2 are SGHTA and FQGTGA. CDR3 sequence: CASSPGQPYDEQFF. The CDR3 DNA follows: TGTGCCAGCTCACCGGGACAACCTTATGATGAGCAGTTCTTC. The full variable domain, rest sourced from reference TRBV7-3 and TRBJ2-1, is GAGVSQTPSNKVTEKGKYVELRCDPISGHTALYWYRQSLGQGPEFLIYFQGTGAADDSGLPNDRFFAVRPEGSVSTLKIQRTERGDSAVYLCASSPGQPYDEQFFGPGTRLTVL.

This chain's CDR3 is CASRPGQGAYEQYF. CDR3 coding DNA: TGTGCCAGCAGACCGGGACAGGGGGCGTACGAGCAGTACTTC. This chain links TRBV19 with TRBJ2-7; 12 bases fit TRBD1. CDR1 is LNHDA and CDR2 is SQIVND in the germline V gene (reference sequence). The CDR3 is 14 residues long. Unmatched junction bases numbered 7, after V lost 9 bases and J lost 4 bases.

The CDR3 is CSVGQGGNTEAFF. The DNA of the CDR3 is TGCAGCGTTGGCCAGGGAGGGAACACTGAAGCTTTCTTT. The genes are TRBV29-1 and TRBJ1-1; D might be TRBD1 (5 bases). Trimming shortened V by 4 bases and J by 1 base, and 10 bases separated the two germline ends. The CDR3 loop spans 13 amino acids. Germline V lookup: CDR1 SQVTM, CDR2 ANQGSEA. Based on the CDR3 plus reference TRBV29-1 and TRBJ1-1, the full variable domain is SAVISQKPSRDICQRGTSLTIQCQVDSQVTMMFWYRQQPGQSLTLIATANQGSEATYESGFVIDKFPISRPNLTFSTLTVSNMSPEDSSIYLCSVGQGGNTEAFFGQGTRLTVV.

The chain carries TRBV7-3 and TRBJ2-5; 11 positions match TRBD2. Germline V gene data show CDR1 as SGHTA and CDR2 as FQGTGA. CDR3 length: 15 residues. Trimming at V came to 5 bases and at J to 3 bases, leaving 5 bases not matched to a gene. The CDR3 sequence: CASSELAGDKETQYF. The DNA of the CDR3 is TGTGCCAGCAGCGAACTAGCGGGGGATAAAGAGACCCAGTACTTC.

This CDR3 reads CASSRDRRNTEAFF. Written as DNA, the CDR3 is TGCGCCAGCAGCCGGGACAGGCGAAACACTGAAGCTTTCTTT. The chain has TRBV10-2 and TRBJ1-1, with 8 bases matching TRBD1. The CDR3 runs to 14 residues. With 6 bases clipped from V and 2 bases from J, the junction kept 5 bases outside the gene matches. Germline values: CDR1 WSHSY, CDR2 SAAADI.

The chain carries TRBV7-2 and TRBJ1-2; TRBD1 might be the D (6 bases). This CDR3 region has 15 residues. Trimming took off 5 bases at V and 8 bases at J, with 21 bases between the two ends. In germline, CDR1 is SGHTA, CDR2 FQGNSA. The CDR3 protein is CASSPPGLTGRGYTF. The DNA of the CDR3 is TGTGCCAGCAGCCCCCCCGGGCTCACAGGGCGGGGCTACACCTTC.

The chain is built from TRBV11-2 and TRBJ2-7, with D possibly matching TRBD2 (5 bases). From germline, CDR1 is SGHAT and CDR2 FQNNGV. The V end was cut by 3 bases, the J end by 7 bases, with 13 bases between. The CDR3 consists of 13 residues. CDR3 nucleotides: TGTGCCAGCAGCTTGAGAGGCGAGGGTGAGCAGTACGTC. This codes for CASSLRGEGEQYV.

A few counts support this clone. The chain links TRBV12-5 to TRBJ1-1; 8 nucleotides match TRBD1. The V gene end was trimmed by 4 bases and the J gene end by 3 bases; junction bases not matched to a gene: 7. The CDR3 runs to 15 residues. Germline assignment: CDR1 LGHNT and CDR2 FRNRAP. CDR3 protein: CASGSGQGGHTEAFF. As DNA, the CDR3 is TGTGCTAGTGGTTCTGGACAGGGAGGTCACACTGAAGCTTTCTTT.

V usage is TRBV7-2 and J usage is TRBJ1-2; D gene unclear. CDR3 length equals 15 residues. Germline assignment: CDR1 SGHTA and CDR2 FQGNSA. V was shortened by 1 base and J by 4 bases, with 13 bases between the two germline ends. CDR3 region: CASSLGTVAFYGYTF. The CDR3 DNA reads as TGTGCCAGCAGCTTAGGTACGGTGGCCTTCTATGGCTACACCTTC.

J is TRBJ2-5 and V is TRBV19; no definite D call. Germline V gives CDR1 LNHDA, CDR2 SQIVND (reference sequence). The CDR3 length is 11 residues. V shed 4 bases and J shed 5 bases, with 5 bases lying between them. The CDR3 DNA is TGTGCCAGTAGTAAGTGGGAGACCCAGTACTTC. This codes for CASSKWETQYF. Drawing the rest from reference TRBV19 and TRBJ2-5, the complete variable domain is DGGITQSPKYLFRKEGQNVTLSCEQNLNHDAMYWYRQDPGQGLRLIYYSQIVNDFQKGDIAEGYSVSREKKESFPLTVTSAQKNPTAFYLCASSKWETQYFGPGTRLLVL.

The chain has TRBV15 and TRBJ2-4; D uncertain. The CDR3 is 13 amino acids. V was clipped by 8 bases and J by 0 bases, with 8 bases between them. In germline, CDR1 is LNHNV, CDR2 YYDKDF (reference sequence). The CDR3 sequence is CATSNLAKNIQYF. CDR3 nucleotides: TGTGCCACCTCCAATCTAGCCAAAAACATTCAGTACTTC.

The V gene is TRBV9, the J gene TRBJ1-1; no clear D. The V end lost 2 bases, the J end lost 0 bases, and 5 bases lay between the germline ends. CDR3 length: 13 amino acids. Germline assignment: CDR1 SGDLS and CDR2 YYNGEE. In DNA form, the CDR3 reads TGTGCCAGCAGCGTTAATGTGAACACTGAAGCTTTCTTT. Translating gives CASSVNVNTEAFF.

This clone has a single count. This chain connects TRBV5-1 to TRBJ2-3; D is undetermined. Germline V lookup: CDR1 SGHRS, CDR2 YFSETQ. The CDR3 is made up of 14 amino acids. Trimming stripped 4 bases from V and 0 bases from J, with 9 bases between. CDR3 nucleotides: TGCGCCAGCAGCCGCGGTACTAGCACAGATACGCAGTATTTT. Translated, it gives CASSRGTSTDTQYF. The full variable domain, completed using reference TRBV5-1 and TRBJ2-3, is KAGVTQTPRYLIKTRGQQVTLSCSPISGHRSVSWYQQTPGQGLQFLFEYFSETQRNKGNFPGRFSGRQFSNSRSEMNVSTLELGDSALYLCASSRGTSTDTQYFGPGTRLTVL.

The rearrangement joins TRBV18 to TRBJ2-2; no clear D. Germline V gives CDR1 KGHSH, CDR2 LQKENI. The CDR3 covers 14 residues. V lost 3 bases and J lost 4, with 9 bases in between. CDR3 nucleotide sequence: TGTGCCAGCTCACCGGAAATAGTCACCGGGGAGCTGTTTTTT. It is translated as CASSPEIVTGELFF.